The T cell receptor beta chain under discussion was sequenced for a study of T cells in women clearing cervical HPV infection. About the research overall: Case blood drawn at lesion detection; control blood after infection cleared. Only a few women had HLA typing results available.

Concerning this clone: Its target is unknown. Read sequence stops 3 residues before the CDR3 end, and the germline J gene provides the missing end.

The ends were cut back, 2 bases at V and 0 bases at J, with 13 bases in the middle. CDR3 length: 16 amino acids. CDR1 and CDR2 (germline): SGHRS, YFSETQ. Average input was approximately 1,200 ng genomic DNA for immunoSEQ TCR beta CDR3 amplification. Sequencing was performed with immunoSEQ multiplex PCR; in TCRdb, only in-frame clones are kept and a portion is missing. Its clone listing holds around 46,000 clones. Regarding the study as a whole: CIN3+ cases had significantly higher TCR richness than controls; evenness did not differ.

The V gene is TRBV5-1, the J gene TRBJ2-3; TRBD1 is a possible D gene (5 bases). The receptor comes from a woman aged 18 to 75 with a cervical HPV16 infection that either progressed to CIN3+ or cleared (not recorded which). The sequencing input was blood buffy coat. CDR3 DNA (partial): TGCGCCAGCAGCTTCGATCCAAGGGGCAGCACAGATACG. Translating it yields CASSFDPRGSTDT. The full CDR3 is CASSFDPRGSTDTQYF.